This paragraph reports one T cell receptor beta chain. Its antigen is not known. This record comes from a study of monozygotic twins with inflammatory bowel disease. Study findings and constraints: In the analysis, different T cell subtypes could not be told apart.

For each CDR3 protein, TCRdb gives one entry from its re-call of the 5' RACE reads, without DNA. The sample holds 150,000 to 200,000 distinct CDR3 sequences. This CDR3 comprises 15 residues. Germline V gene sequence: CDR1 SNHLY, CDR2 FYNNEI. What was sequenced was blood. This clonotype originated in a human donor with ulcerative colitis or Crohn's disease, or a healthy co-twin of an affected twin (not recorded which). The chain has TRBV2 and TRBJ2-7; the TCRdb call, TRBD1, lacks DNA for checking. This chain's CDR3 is CASSAGTGIPYEQYF.